The 3 T cell receptor beta chains below all came from one sample that was sequenced in a study of blood T cell repertoires in COVID-19. The table came from immunoSEQ multiplex PCR; TCRdb's copy has only in-frame clones and leaves some out. The sample lists about 42,000 clones, 80% to 90% occurring once. Source material: peripheral blood. The receptor set was obtained from a human donor in a cohort sampled during active COVID-19.

V and J are TRBV6-2 or TRBV6-3 and TRBJ2-1, with 9 bases matching TRBD2. The V and J ends lost 2 bases and 3 bases, in that order; junction bases with no gene match: 5. This CDR3 is 16 amino acids long. CDR1 and CDR2 from the germline V gene are MNHEY and SVGEGT. CDR3 sequence reads: CASSYPGLAIYNEQFF. The CDR3 DNA sequence: TGTGCCAGCAGTTACCCTGGACTAGCGATCTACAATGAGCAGTTCTTC.

For the CDR3, the DNA is TGTGCCAGCAGTGGGGACAGGGTATACGGCTACACCTTC. It specifies CASSGDRVYGYTF. This chain joins TRBV2 and TRBJ1-2; 9 bases match TRBD1. The germline V gene encodes CDR1 SNHLY and CDR2 FYNNEI. The length of the CDR3 is 13 residues. V lost 4 bases and J lost 8; bases outside the gene matches: 5.

This clone was counted a single time. The chain recombines TRBV9 with TRBJ2-3; 9 bases match TRBD1. The CDR3 spans 18 residues. Germline V gene sequence: CDR1 SGDLS, CDR2 YYNGEE. V shed 7 bases, J shed 6 bases, and the junction held 21 bases outside the gene matches. CDR3 amino acids: CASPTGGDQWGLVDTQYF. The CDR3 coding sequence is TGTGCCAGCCCGACAGGGGGAGACCAATGGGGGTTAGTGGATACGCAGTATTTT.